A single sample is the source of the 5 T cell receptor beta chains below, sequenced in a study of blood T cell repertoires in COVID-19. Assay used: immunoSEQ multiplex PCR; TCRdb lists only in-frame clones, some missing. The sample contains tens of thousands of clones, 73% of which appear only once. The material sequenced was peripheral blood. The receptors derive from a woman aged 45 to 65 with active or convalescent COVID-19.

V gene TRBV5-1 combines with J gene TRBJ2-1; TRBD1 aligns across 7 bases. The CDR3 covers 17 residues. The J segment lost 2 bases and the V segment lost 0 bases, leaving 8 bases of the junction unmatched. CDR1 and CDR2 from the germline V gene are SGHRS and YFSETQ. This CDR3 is CASSLGTGTATYNEQFF. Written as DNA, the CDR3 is TGCGCCAGCAGCTTGGGTACCGGGACAGCCACCTACAATGAGCAGTTCTTC.

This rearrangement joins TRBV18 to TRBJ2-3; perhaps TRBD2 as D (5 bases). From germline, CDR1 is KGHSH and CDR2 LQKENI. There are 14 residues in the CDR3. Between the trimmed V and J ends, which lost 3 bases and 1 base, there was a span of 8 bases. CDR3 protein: CASSPGVRTDTQYF. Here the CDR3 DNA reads TGTGCCAGCTCACCGGGAGTCCGCACAGATACGCAGTATTTT. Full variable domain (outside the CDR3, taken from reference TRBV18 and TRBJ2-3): NAGVMQNPRHLVRRRGQEARLRCSPMKGHSHVYWYRQLPEEGLKFMVYLQKENIIDESGMPKERFSAEFPKEGPSILRIQQVVRGDSAAYFCASSPGVRTDTQYFGPGTRLTVL.

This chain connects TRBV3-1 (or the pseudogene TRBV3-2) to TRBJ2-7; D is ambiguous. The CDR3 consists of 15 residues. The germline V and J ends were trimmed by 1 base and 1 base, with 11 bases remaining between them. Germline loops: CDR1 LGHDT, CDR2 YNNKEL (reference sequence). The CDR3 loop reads CASSQGYTPSYEQYF. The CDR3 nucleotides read TGTGCCAGCAGCCAAGGGTACACCCCGTCCTACGAGCAGTACTTC.

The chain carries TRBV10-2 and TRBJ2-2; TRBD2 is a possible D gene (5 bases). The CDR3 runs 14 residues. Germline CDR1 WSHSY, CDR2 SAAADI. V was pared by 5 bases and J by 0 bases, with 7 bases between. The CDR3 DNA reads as TGCGCCAGCAGTTTCGGGGCGAACACCGGGGAGCTGTTTTTT. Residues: CASSFGANTGELFF.

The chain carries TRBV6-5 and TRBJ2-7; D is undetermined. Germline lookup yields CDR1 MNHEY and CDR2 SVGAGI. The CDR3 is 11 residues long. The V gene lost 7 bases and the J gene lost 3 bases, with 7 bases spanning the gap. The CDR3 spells CASNDFYEQYF. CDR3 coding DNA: TGTGCCAGCAACGACTTCTACGAGCAGTACTTC.